A single sample gave rise to the 11 T cell receptor beta chains below, sequenced in a study of CD8+CD57+ T cells in acquired aplastic anemia. All sequencing subjects had displayed CD8+CD57+ cell expansion on flow cytometry. Investigators profiled TCR beta VDJ and CDR3 from genomic DNA template. In TCRdb, the reads were re-called with MiXCR into one record per CDR3 protein. The data contain tens of thousands of distinct CDR3 sequences, approximately 63% of them singletons. The sample consisted of sorted CD4+, CD8+, or CD8+CD57+ T cells (not recorded which) from PBMCs. The source is a human donor with aplastic anemia.

The V gene is TRBV19, the J gene TRBJ1-3, with D possibly matching TRBD1 (6 bases). The germline V and J ends were trimmed by 1 base and 3 bases, with 10 bases remaining between them. The CDR3 is 15 amino acids. Germline lookup yields CDR1 LNHDA and CDR2 SQIVND (reference sequence). The CDR3 DNA reads as TGTGCCAGTAGTATAGGCCCGACAGGTGGAAACACCATATATTTT. Translation gives CASSIGPTGGNTIYF.

The chain couples TRBV7-2 to TRBJ1-5; 7 bases map to TRBD1. This CDR3 region has 17 residues. The germline gives CDR1 SGHTA, CDR2 FQGNSA. Trimming removed 0 bases from V and 6 bases from J; junction bases left unmatched: 11. CDR3 sequence reads: CASSLAGNRGRGQPQHF. DNA for the CDR3: TGTGCCAGCAGCTTAGCGGGTAACAGGGGTCGCGGTCAGCCCCAGCATTTT. The complete variable domain, with remaining parts taken from reference TRBV7-2 and TRBJ1-5, reads GAGVSQSPSNKVTEKGKDVELRCDPISGHTALYWYRQSLGQGLEFLIYFQGNSAPDKSGLPSDRFSAERTGGSVSTLTIQRTQQEDSAVYLCASSLAGNRGRGQPQHFGDGTRLSIL.

This clonotype was counted a few times. CDR3 in DNA: TGCGCCAGCAGTGAGTCGACAGGGAGCTATGGCTACACCTTC. Protein sequence: CASSESTGSYGYTF. The rearrangement links TRBV10-2 to TRBJ1-2; 7 nucleotides line up with TRBD1. After removal of 0 bases from V and 4 bases from J, the junction contained 2 bases not matched to a gene. The CDR3 is 14 residues long. CDR1 and CDR2 (germline): WSHSY, SAAADI.

The genes are TRBV28 and TRBJ1-4, with TRBD1 identical over 10 bases. In germline, CDR1 is MDHEN, CDR2 SYDVKM. The CDR3 has 15 amino acids. V lost 4 bases, J lost 6 bases, and 5 bases stayed unmatched. Here the CDR3 DNA reads TGTGCCAGCAGTTCTACCGGGACAGGGGATGAAAAACTGTTTTTT. This translates into CASSSTGTGDEKLFF.

This clonotype was counted at least ten times. V gene TRBV2 combines with J gene TRBJ1-5; 8 positions agree with TRBD1. This CDR3 region has 15 residues. Trimming cost V 4 bases and J 3 bases; bases outside gene matches: 5. CDR1 and CDR2 from the germline V gene are SNHLY and FYNNEI. CDR3 protein: CASSADRAVNQPQHF. CDR3 coding DNA: TGTGCCAGCAGTGCGGACAGGGCGGTCAATCAGCCCCAGCATTTT.

The CDR3 region is CATSSSPGLAGGNYNEQFF. The CDR3 DNA is TGTGCCACCAGCAGTTCACCGGGACTAGCGGGAGGGAACTACAATGAGCAGTTCTTC. The chain couples TRBV15 to TRBJ2-1; 16 bases agree with TRBD2. This CDR3 contains 19 residues. CDR1 is LNHNV and CDR2 is YYDKDF in the germline V gene (reference sequence). V lost 3 bases and J lost 3; bases outside the gene matches: 8. Filled out from reference TRBV15 and TRBJ2-1, the complete variable domain reads DAMVIQNPRYQVTQFGKPVTLSCSQTLNHNVMYWYQQKSSQAPKLLFHYYDKDFNNEADTPDNFQSRRPNTSFCFLDIRSPGLGDTAMYLCATSSSPGLAGGNYNEQFFGPGTRLTVL.

The CDR3 protein is CASSPPGAGGEAFF. The CDR3 DNA reads as TGTGCCAGCTCACCACCAGGGGCCGGGGGTGAAGCTTTCTTT. The J gene is TRBJ1-1, the V gene TRBV18; D is perhaps TRBD1 (5 bases). Trimming took off 0 bases at V and 7 bases at J, with 12 bases between the two ends. Germline lookup yields CDR1 KGHSH and CDR2 LQKENI. This CDR3 is built from 14 residues.

This sequence joins TRBV5-4 and TRBJ2-7; D may be TRBD2 (5 bases). Germline CDR1 SGHNT, CDR2 YYREEE (reference sequence). The CDR3 totals 14 residues. V was cut by 2 bases and J by 9 bases, with 18 bases left in between. CDR3 bases: TGTGCCAGCAGCTTAGGGCTAGCAAGAGCGGCGCAGTACTTC. Translating gives CASSLGLARAAQYF.

In this sample, this clonotype turned up many times. The rearrangement links TRBV27 to TRBJ2-7, with TRBD2 identical over 8 bases. Germline V gene lookup returns CDR1 MNHEY and CDR2 SMNVEV (reference sequence). This CDR3 region has 15 residues. V lost 6 bases to trimming and J lost 6 bases; unmatched junction nucleotides: 13. The CDR3 protein is CASSPIGGGQGEQYF. In nucleotides, the CDR3 is TGTGCCAGCAGCCCCATCGGGGGGGGGCAAGGCGAGCAGTACTTC.

This clonotype was picked up one time. The chain is built from TRBV15 and TRBJ1-6; weak D call: TRBD1 (5 bases). V was cut by 4 bases and J by 8 bases, with 12 bases left in between. The germline gives CDR1 LNHNV, CDR2 YYDKDF (reference sequence). The CDR3 spans 14 residues. The CDR3 DNA reads as TGTGCCACCAGCACCGGGGGTTACGATTCACCCCTCCACTTT. Its protein is CATSTGGYDSPLHF.

The CDR3 reads CASSINTRGYGYTF. CDR3 coding DNA: TGTGCCAGTAGTATTAACACGAGGGGCTATGGCTACACCTTC. V usage is TRBV19 and J usage is TRBJ1-2; tentative D call: TRBD1 (5 bases). The CDR3 is made up of 14 amino acids. V was cut by 3 bases and J by 4 bases, with 12 bases left in between. Germline CDR1 is LNHDA and CDR2 is SQIVND (reference sequence). The complete variable domain, with remaining parts taken from reference TRBV19 and TRBJ1-2, reads DGGITQSPKYLFRKEGQNVTLSCEQNLNHDAMYWYRQDPGQGLRLIYYSQIVNDFQKGDIAEGYSVSREKKESFPLTVTSAQKNPTAFYLCASSINTRGYGYTFGSGTRLTVV.